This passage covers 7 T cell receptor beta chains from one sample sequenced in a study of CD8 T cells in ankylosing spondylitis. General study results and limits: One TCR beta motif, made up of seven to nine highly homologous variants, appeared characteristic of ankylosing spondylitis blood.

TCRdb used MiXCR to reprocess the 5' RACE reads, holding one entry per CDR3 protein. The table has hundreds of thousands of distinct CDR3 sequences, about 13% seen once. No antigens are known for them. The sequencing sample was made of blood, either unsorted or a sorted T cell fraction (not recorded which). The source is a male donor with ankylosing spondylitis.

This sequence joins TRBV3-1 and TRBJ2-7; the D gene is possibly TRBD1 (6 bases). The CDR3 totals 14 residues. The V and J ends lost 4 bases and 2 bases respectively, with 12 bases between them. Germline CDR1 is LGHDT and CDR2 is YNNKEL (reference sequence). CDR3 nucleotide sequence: TGTGCCAGCAGCCGCGACAGGAGAGCCTACGAGCAGTACTTC. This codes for CASSRDRRAYEQYF.

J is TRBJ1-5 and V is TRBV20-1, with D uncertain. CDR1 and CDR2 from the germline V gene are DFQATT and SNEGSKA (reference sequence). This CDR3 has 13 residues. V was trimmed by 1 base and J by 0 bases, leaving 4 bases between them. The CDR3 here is CSARVSSNQPQHF. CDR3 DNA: TGCAGTGCTAGAGTGAGTAGCAATCAGCCCCAGCATTTT.

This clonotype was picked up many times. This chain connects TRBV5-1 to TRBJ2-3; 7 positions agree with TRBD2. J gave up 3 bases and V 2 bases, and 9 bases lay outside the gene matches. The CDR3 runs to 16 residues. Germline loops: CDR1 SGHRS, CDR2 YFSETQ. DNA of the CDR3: TGCGCCAGCAGCTTTGGGACGGCGGGAGCAACAGATACGCAGTATTTT. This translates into CASSFGTAGATDTQYF.

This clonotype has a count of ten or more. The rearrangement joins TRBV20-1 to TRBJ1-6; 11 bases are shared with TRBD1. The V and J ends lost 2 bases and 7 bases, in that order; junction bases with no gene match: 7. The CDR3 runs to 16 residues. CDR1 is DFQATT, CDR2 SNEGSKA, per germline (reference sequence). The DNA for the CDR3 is TGCAGTGCTAGATTATCGGGACAGGGGGAAAATTCACCCCTCCACTTT. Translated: CSARLSGQGENSPLHF.

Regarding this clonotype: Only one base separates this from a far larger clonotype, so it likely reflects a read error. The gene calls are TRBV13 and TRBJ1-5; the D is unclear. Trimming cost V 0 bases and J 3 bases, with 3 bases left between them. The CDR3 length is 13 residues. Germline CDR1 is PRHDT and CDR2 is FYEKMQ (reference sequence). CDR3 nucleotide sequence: TGTGCCAGCAGCTTAGGGGCCAATCAGCCCCAGCATTTT. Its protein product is CASSLGANQPQHF.

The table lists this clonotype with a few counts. CDR3 nucleotides: TGTGCTAGTGGTTTGGCACGGACAGGGGGGGCGGACACCGGGGAGCTGTTTTTT. This sequence encodes CASGLARTGGADTGELFF. The chain recombines TRBV12-5 with TRBJ2-2, with 10 nucleotides matching TRBD1. Germline V gene lookup returns CDR1 LGHNT and CDR2 FRNRAP. The CDR3 totals 18 residues. J gave up 3 bases and V 1 base, and 8 bases lay outside the gene matches.

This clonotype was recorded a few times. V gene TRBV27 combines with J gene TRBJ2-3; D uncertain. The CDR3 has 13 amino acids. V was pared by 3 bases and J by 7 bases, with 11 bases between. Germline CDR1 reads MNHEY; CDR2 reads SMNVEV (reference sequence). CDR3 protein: CASSFLGSNTQYF. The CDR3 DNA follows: TGTGCCAGCAGTTTCCTAGGGTCGAATACGCAGTATTTT.